A selection of T cell receptor beta chains follows, all from one sample in a study of vaccination and CD4 T cells after COVID-19. TCRdb re-derived calls from the PCR reads in MiXCR, one entry per CDR3 protein. The sample gives about 21,000 distinct CDR3 sequences, 50% to 60% of which show up once; over 0.75% is in the top ten. The sample consisted of CD4+ T cells from blood, taken before SARS-CoV-2 vaccination. The source is a human donor who had recovered from COVID-19. The CDR3 runs from the conserved cysteine through the conserved F or W. The D gene is left open where the match is weak. The listing skips clone size in some rows; elsewhere it reads once, few, many or a size class.

abundance,v_gene,d_gene,j_gene,CDR3nt,CDR3aa
NA,TRBV4-1,NA,TRBJ1-1,TGCGCCAGCAGCTCTCGGACAAAGAACACTGAAGCTTTCTTT,CASSSRTKNTEAFF
NA,TRBV20-1,NA,TRBJ2-3,TGCAGTGCTAGTCGCGGGGACAACACAGATACGCAGTATTTT,CSASRGDNTDTQYF
NA,TRBV10-1,TRBD2,TRBJ2-5,TGCGCCAGCAGTGAGTCTATAGCGGGAGTCGAGACCCAGTACTTC,CASSESIAGVETQYF
NA,TRBV7-3,TRBD2,TRBJ2-1,TGTGCCAGCAGCCTAAACCTACTAGCGGGGGGGGAGGGTTACAATGAGCAGTTCTTC,CASSLNLLAGGEGYNEQFF
NA,TRBV19,TRBD1,TRBJ2-7,TGTGCCAGTAGTATAGGGACCGGGACAGGGGCCTACGAGCAGTACTTC,CASSIGTGTGAYEQYF
few,TRBV6-1,NA,TRBJ2-5,TGTGCCAGCACGCGGGCGAACCAAGAGACCCAGTACTTC,CASTRANQETQYF
few,TRBV20-1,NA,TRBJ1-5,TGCAGTGCTAGAGAATATCAGCCCCAGCATTTT,CSAREYQPQHF
NA,TRBV20-1,NA,TRBJ2-5,TGCAGTGCTAACACAGGGACAGAGACCCAGTACTTC,CSANTGTETQYF
NA,TRBV27,TRBD1,TRBJ2-3,TGTGCCAGCAGTCCCCGGGACAGTAGCACAGATACGCAGTATTTT,CASSPRDSSTDTQYF
NA,TRBV4-3,NA,TRBJ1-5,TGCGCCAGCAGCCAAGGACGGGTTGATCAGCCCCAGCATTTT,CASSQGRVDQPQHF
few,TRBV2,NA,TRBJ2-7,TGTGCCAGCAGGGACAACTCCTACGAGCAGTACTTC,CASRDNSYEQYF
NA,TRBV7-9,NA,TRBJ1-4,TGTGCCAGCAGCCTCACGGAGTCATCGAATGAAAAACTGTTTTTT,CASSLTESSNEKLFF
NA,TRBV20-1,TRBD1,TRBJ1-2,TGCAGTACGACAGGGGGCTATGGCTACACCTTC,CSTTGGYGYTF
NA,TRBV28,TRBD2,TRBJ2-3,TGTGCCAGCAGTTCGTGGCAAAAAGGAACTAGCGGGAGAGGGAGCACAGATACGCAGTATTTT,CASSSWQKGTSGRGSTDTQYF
few,TRBV6-2/TRBV6-3,NA,TRBJ1-5,TGTGCCAGCAGTTACGGGGCGGCTTTGCCCCAGCATTTT,CASSYGAALPQHF
NA,TRBV19,NA,TRBJ1-5,TGTGCCAGTACAAGGACCGGCGGCCAGCCCCAGCATTTT,CASTRTGGQPQHF
NA,TRBV20-1,TRBD1,TRBJ2-5,TGCAGTGTAGAGACAGGGGGCCTGGAAGAGACCCAGTACTTC,CSVETGGLEETQYF
NA,TRBV2,TRBD1,TRBJ1-1,TGTGCCAGCAGTGGACAGGACAGGGAAGCTTTCTTT,CASSGQDREAFF
NA,TRBV6-2/TRBV6-3,NA,TRBJ1-1,TGTGCCAGCAGTGATCCCGGACAGGAAGCTTTCTTT,CASSDPGQEAFF
NA,TRBV24-1,TRBD2,TRBJ2-1,TGTGCCACCAGTGATACCCGGACTAGCGGGAGTTACAATGAGCAGTTCTTC,CATSDTRTSGSYNEQFF
NA,TRBV20-1,TRBD2,TRBJ2-7,TGCAGTGCTAGTAGGCTAGCGGGAGGCACCTACGAGCAGTACTTC,CSASRLAGGTYEQYF
NA,TRBV28,NA,TRBJ2-6,TGTGCCAGCAAAGCGGGACAGTCGGCTGGGGCCAACGTCCTGACTTTC,CASKAGQSAGANVLTF
NA,TRBV7-2,NA,TRBJ2-5,TGTGCCAGCAGCTTAGGAGGGATCACCCAAGAGACCCAGTACTTC,CASSLGGITQETQYF
NA,TRBV19,TRBD1,TRBJ2-3,TGTGCCACCACCCAGGGGGCTGGTGCAGATACGCAGTATTTT,CATTQGAGADTQYF
few,TRBV5-6,TRBD2,TRBJ2-3,TGTGCCAGCAGCTTGGGGGGAGGGCTTATGGGCACAGATACGCAGTATTTT,CASSLGGGLMGTDTQYF
NA,TRBV5-4,TRBD1,TRBJ2-7,TGTGCCAGCAGCACCCCCCCCGGGACAGGGGGCTTCCACGAGCAGTACTTC,CASSTPPGTGGFHEQYF
NA,TRBV6-2/TRBV6-3,TRBD2,TRBJ2-2,TGTGCCAGCAGAGGAGAACGGGCGGGAGATCGCCCCGGGGAGCTGTTTTTT,CASRGERAGDRPGELFF
NA,TRBV6-5,NA,TRBJ2-5,TGTGCCAGCAGTTACCAAGAGACCCAGTACTTC,CASSYQETQYF
NA,TRBV6-2/TRBV6-3,NA,TRBJ2-7,TGTGCCAGCAGTTCCCCCAGTCGAGGGAGGGGGTACGAGCAGTACTTC,CASSSPSRGRGYEQYF
few,TRBV6-1,TRBD1,TRBJ1-2,TGTGCCAGCAGTGAACACTACCAGGACAGGGGAAATGGCTACACCTTC,CASSEHYQDRGNGYTF
NA,TRBV20-1,TRBD2,TRBJ2-7,TGCAGTGCTACCAAAACCCCGGGACTAGCGGGGAGCTCCTACGAGCAGTACTTC,CSATKTPGLAGSSYEQYF